The next 27 T cell receptor beta chains were all read from a single sample in a study of T-cell reconstitution after alpha-beta-depleted transplantation in children. Library preparation (for TCRbeta) was performed with unique molecular identifiers. TCRdb redid the calling of the PCR reads with MiXCR, one entry per CDR3 protein. The top ten clones hold approximately 30% of a sample with about a million distinct CDR3 sequences, under 30% of them seen once. The sequences come from PBMCs, mostly from graft donor cells, collected 360 days after TCRalphabeta/CD19-depleted stem cell transplant. The receptors here all came from a boy younger than two who had a stem cell transplant for SCID, so the T cells may come from the graft donor.

As DNA, the CDR3 is TGTGCCAGTAGTTGGTCTCTCGGGCAGTACAATCAGCCCCAGCATTTT. This translates into CASSWSLGQYNQPQHF. J is TRBJ1-5 and V is TRBV19; D gene uncertain. Trimming took 5 bases from V and 3 from J, leaving 17 bases between them. This CDR3 region has 16 residues. CDR1 and CDR2 from the germline V gene are LNHDA and SQIVND (reference sequence).

The rearrangement links TRBV20-1 to TRBJ2-5; possibly TRBD1 for D (6 bases). Trimming took off 5 bases at V and 2 bases at J, with 12 bases between the two ends. Germline V lookup: CDR1 DFQATT, CDR2 SNEGSKA (reference sequence). The CDR3 runs to 13 residues. The CDR3 nucleotides are TGCAGTGCTCAAACAGGGTCACAAGAGACCCAGTACTTC. Its protein is CSAQTGSQETQYF.

This sequence joins TRBV12-3 or TRBV12-4 and TRBJ2-6; 9 nucleotides align to TRBD1. Trimming took 5 bases from V and 5 from J; bases not matched to a gene: 4. This CDR3 spans 15 amino acids. In nucleotides, the CDR3 is TGTGCCAGCAGTCAGGGGACAGGGTGGGCCAACGTCCTGACTTTC. The encoded protein is CASSQGTGWANVLTF.

In its sample, this clonotype was seen a few times. The J gene is TRBJ1-1, the V gene TRBV20-1; unclear D gene. The V end was cut by 6 bases, the J end by 5 bases, with 10 bases between. CDR3 length: 11 amino acids. The germline CDR1 and CDR2 sequences are DFQATT and SNEGSKA (reference sequence). The CDR3 sequence: CSAELKTEAFF. In DNA, the CDR3 is TGCAGTGCCGAACTTAAAACTGAAGCTTTCTTT.

This clonotype was counted at least ten times. The V and J genes are TRBV5-6 and TRBJ1-1; D is undetermined. The CDR3 is 14 amino acids. Per germline, CDR1 SGHDT and CDR2 YYEEEE. V was clipped by 2 bases and J by 0 bases, with 8 bases between them. In nucleotides, the CDR3 is TGTGCCAGCAGCTTCGTCCTCATGAACACTGAAGCTTTCTTT. Encoded protein: CASSFVLMNTEAFF.

The gene calls are TRBV20-1 and TRBJ2-5; 10 nucleotides align to TRBD2. The CDR3 totals 17 residues. Germline V gene data show CDR1 as DFQATT and CDR2 as SNEGSKA (reference sequence). The ends lost 6 bases at V and 4 bases at J; junction bases unmatched: 17. The CDR3 loop is CSAPSPLKRGGRETQYF. The CDR3 nucleotides are TGCAGTGCCCCCAGCCCCCTGAAGCGGGGGGGCAGAGAGACCCAGTACTTC.

This clonotype came up a few times. The chain joins TRBV15 to TRBJ1-2, with 7 bases aligning to TRBD1. The CDR3 runs 16 residues. Trimming took 0 bases from V and 5 from J; bases not matched to a gene: 9. In germline, CDR1 is LNHNV, CDR2 YYDKDF (reference sequence). Written as DNA, the CDR3 is TGTGCCACCAGCAGAGAAACACAGGGGCTTCGGTATGGCTACACCTTC. It specifies CATSRETQGLRYGYTF.

This clonotype showed up just a few times. The chain links TRBV5-6 to TRBJ1-1, with D possibly being TRBD1 (5 bases). Germline V lookup: CDR1 SGHDT, CDR2 YYEEEE. The CDR3 length is 16 residues. The V and J ends lost 1 base and 4 bases respectively, with 17 bases between them. This chain's CDR3 is CASSLLGRRGVTEAFF. The CDR3, as DNA: TGTGCCAGCAGCTTGCTGGGTCGCCGGGGGGTCACTGAAGCTTTCTTT.

The J gene is TRBJ1-6, the V gene TRBV7-9; TRBD1 might be the D (6 bases). The CDR3 sequence is 16 residues long. V gave up 5 bases and J gave up 0 bases, with 11 bases separating them. The germline gives CDR1 SEHNR, CDR2 FQNEAQ (reference sequence). CDR3 in amino acids: CASSPRGYSYNSPLHF. DNA for the CDR3: TGTGCCAGCAGCCCCAGGGGCTACTCCTATAATTCACCCCTCCACTTT.

The chain joins TRBV20-1 to TRBJ1-1, with a possible D match to TRBD1 (6 bases). From germline, CDR1 is DFQATT and CDR2 SNEGSKA (reference sequence). CDR3 length: 10 amino acids. Trimming pared 6 bases from V and 12 bases from J, leaving 14 bases between. CDR3 in DNA: TGCAGTGCGGCAGGGGCCGGGACTTTCTTT. Its translation is CSAAGAGTFF.

The chain is built from TRBV10-3 and TRBJ1-2; no firm D call. This CDR3 is 12 amino acids long. Germline values: CDR1 ENHRY, CDR2 SYGVKD. V gave up 2 bases and J gave up 9 bases, with 10 bases separating them. CDR3 coding DNA: TGTGCCATCAGTGAGGGACTTTTGAGCTACACCTTC. This codes for CAISEGLLSYTF.

The genes are TRBV5-5 and TRBJ2-1; D might be TRBD2 (5 bases). From germline, CDR1 is SGHKS and CDR2 YYEKEE (reference sequence). The CDR3 sequence is 15 residues long. Trimming pared 3 bases from V and 2 bases from J, leaving 12 bases between. For the CDR3, the DNA is TGTGCCAGCAGCTCGGGATTGCAGCCCTACAATGAGCAGTTCTTC. Translating it yields CASSSGLQPYNEQFF.

There are a few counts of this clonotype. V is TRBV27 and J is TRBJ2-7, with a tentative D call TRBD1 (5 bases). CDR1 MNHEY and CDR2 SMNVEV come from the germline V gene (reference sequence). The CDR3 length is 15 residues. Trimming stripped 5 bases from V and 2 bases from J, with 16 bases between. The CDR3 is CASSPQGFPTYEQYF. The CDR3 nucleotides are TGTGCCAGCAGTCCTCAGGGCTTTCCCACCTACGAGCAGTACTTC.

This chain links TRBV24-1 with TRBJ2-5; TRBD1 agrees at 7 bases. With 3 bases clipped from V and 4 bases from J, the junction kept 7 bases outside the gene matches. The V gene's germline CDR1 is KGHDR and CDR2 SFDVKD. The CDR3 has 15 amino acids. The CDR3 DNA reads TGTGCCACCAGTGATCCGGACAGGAACGGAGAGACCCAGTACTTC. Its translation: CATSDPDRNGETQYF.

The chain links TRBV2 to TRBJ2-7; no clear D. The CDR3 has 16 amino acids. Germline V lookup: CDR1 SNHLY, CDR2 FYNNEI. The V gene lost 5 bases and the J gene lost 5 bases, with 22 bases spanning the gap. In nucleotides, the CDR3 is TGTGCCAGCAGTACGACCGACCGTTGGGCCAGAGACGAGCAGTACTTC. Translation gives CASSTTDRWARDEQYF.

The V call is TRBV29-1, the J call TRBJ2-3; D gene uncertain. This CDR3 is 15 amino acids long. The germline V gene encodes CDR1 SQVTM and CDR2 ANQGSEA. V gave up 0 bases and J gave up 1 base, with 11 bases separating them. CDR3 sequence: CSVEDFYGRTDTQYF. Here the CDR3 DNA reads TGCAGCGTTGAAGATTTCTACGGGCGCACAGATACGCAGTATTTT.

The chain employs TRBV19 and TRBJ1-4, with 7 bases fitting TRBD1. The V gene end was trimmed by 7 bases and the J gene end by 6 bases; junction bases not matched to a gene: 8. Germline V CDR1 and CDR2: LNHDA, SQIVND (reference sequence). CDR3 length: 14 amino acids. The DNA of the CDR3 is TGTGCCAGTAAGAGGGCAGGGGGATATGAAAAACTGTTTTTT. Its protein is CASKRAGGYEKLFF.

This sequence joins TRBV2 and TRBJ2-1; the D is unclear. Germline V gene sequence: CDR1 SNHLY, CDR2 FYNNEI. The CDR3 loop spans 13 amino acids. V gave up 8 bases and J gave up 4 bases, with 12 bases separating them. CDR3 protein: CASGRLLYNEQFF. The CDR3 DNA reads TGTGCCAGCGGCCGCCTGCTGTACAATGAGCAGTTCTTC.

The chain is built from TRBV10-3 and TRBJ2-1; 8 bases agree with TRBD1. Germline V gene data show CDR1 as ENHRY and CDR2 as SYGVKD. The V and J ends lost 10 bases and 8 bases, in that order; junction bases with no gene match: 10. This CDR3 region has 13 residues. CDR3 region: CATSWTGKDEQFF. Written as DNA, the CDR3 is TGTGCCACTTCATGGACAGGGAAGGATGAGCAGTTCTTC.

The V call is TRBV7-2, the J call TRBJ2-7; 15 nucleotides line up with TRBD2. Germline assignment: CDR1 SGHTA and CDR2 FQGNSA. With V trimmed by 5 bases and J by 5 bases, 7 bases remained unmatched. This CDR3 has 16 amino acids. CDR3 sequence (DNA): TGTGCCAGCAGCCCTCGTGGACTAGCGGGGGGGCACGAGCAGTACTTC. Protein sequence: CASSPRGLAGGHEQYF.

This chain joins TRBV12-3 or TRBV12-4 and TRBJ2-1; 8 nucleotides align to TRBD1. The V and J ends lost 4 bases and 10 bases, in that order; junction bases with no gene match: 9. This CDR3 is built from 14 residues. CDR3 protein: CASSSGTGVSEQFF. CDR3 coding DNA: TGTGCCAGCAGTTCAGGGACAGGTGTGTCAGAGCAGTTCTTC.

This chain links TRBV7-9 with TRBJ2-1; TRBD2 is a possible D gene (7 bases). The CDR3 totals 16 residues. Trimming stripped 1 base from V and 2 bases from J, with 12 bases between. Germline V gene sequence: CDR1 SEHNR, CDR2 FQNEAQ (reference sequence). Here the CDR3 DNA reads TGTGCCAGCAGCTTAGGGATGGGGGGGCCCTACAATGAGCAGTTCTTC. Translation: CASSLGMGGPYNEQFF.

This clonotype has at least ten counts. V and J are TRBV7-9 and TRBJ2-2, with D perhaps matching TRBD1 or TRBD2 (5 bases each). This CDR3 comprises 15 residues. From germline, CDR1 is SEHNR and CDR2 FQNEAQ (reference sequence). Trimming stripped 6 bases from V and 2 bases from J, with 13 bases between. The CDR3 coding sequence is TGTGCCAGCAGGTTACAGGAGGTTAACACCGGGGAGCTGTTTTTT. This translates into CASRLQEVNTGELFF.

This clonotype was seen a few times. The chain has TRBV12-3 or TRBV12-4 and TRBJ1-1, with D maybe TRBD1 (6 bases). This CDR3 contains 13 residues. Between the trimmed V and J ends, which lost 6 bases and 4 bases, there was a span of 12 bases. CDR3 sequence (DNA): TGTGCCAGCAGGCGCGGACAGTCCACTGAAGCTTTCTTT. This translates into CASRRGQSTEAFF.

The gene calls are TRBV20-1 and TRBJ1-1, with D maybe TRBD1 (5 bases). Germline CDR1 DFQATT, CDR2 SNEGSKA (reference sequence). The CDR3 spans 14 residues. CDR3 region: CSQPGLLAGTEAFF. Here the CDR3 DNA reads TGCAGCCAACCGGGACTCCTGGCGGGGACTGAAGCTTTCTTT.

V usage is TRBV2 and J usage is TRBJ2-1, with 8 nucleotides matching TRBD1. V trimming: 2 bases; J trimming: 12 bases; junction bases outside the gene matches: 6. The germline V gene encodes CDR1 SNHLY and CDR2 FYNNEI. The CDR3 has 13 amino acids. The chain's CDR3 is CASSERSGTGQFF. CDR3 DNA: TGTGCCAGCAGTGAAAGATCCGGGACAGGGCAGTTCTTC.

V is TRBV5-1 and J is TRBJ1-2; possible D gene TRBD1, 6 bases. V lost 5 bases and J 0 bases, leaving 23 bases between the germline ends. CDR3 length: 18 amino acids. Looked up from germline, CDR1 is SGHRS and CDR2 is YFSETQ. The CDR3 spells CASRWTASVFNSNYGYTF. Here the CDR3 DNA reads TGCGCCAGCAGATGGACAGCATCTGTTTTTAACTCTAACTATGGCTACACCTTC.